This paragraph covers one T cell receptor beta chain sequence. The antigen remains unidentified. This sample was taken from a study of cytotoxic CD8 clonotypes in ibrutinib-treated CLL. The method was immunoSEQ multiplex PCR; TCRdb's version includes in-frame clones alone and lacks a portion of them. The sample lists some 290,000 clones, more than 65% occurring once. General study points: The study found public clonotypes uncommon, contracting or stable on treatment. Progressing and sustained-remission patients had different sampling times. Clonality was higher at ibrutinib response and returned toward baseline at progression.

The CDR3 totals 14 residues. Germline loops: CDR1 SGHDN, CDR2 FVKESK. V gave up 3 bases and J gave up 4 bases, with 12 bases separating them. The receptor was isolated from a human donor with chronic lymphocytic leukemia. Sample: PBMCs, taken before ibrutinib treatment. V and J are TRBV14 and TRBJ1-2; tentative D call: TRBD1 (6 bases). For the CDR3, the DNA is TGTGCCAGCAGCCATTCAGGGGCCGGCTATGGCTACACCTTC. It codes for CASSHSGAGYGYTF. Based on the CDR3 plus reference TRBV14 and TRBJ1-2, the full variable domain is EAGVTQFPSHSVIEKGQTVTLRCDPISGHDNLYWYRRVMGKEIKFLLHFVKESKQDESGMPNNRFLAERTGGTYSTLKVQPAELEDSGVYFCASSHSGAGYGYTFGSGTRLTVV.